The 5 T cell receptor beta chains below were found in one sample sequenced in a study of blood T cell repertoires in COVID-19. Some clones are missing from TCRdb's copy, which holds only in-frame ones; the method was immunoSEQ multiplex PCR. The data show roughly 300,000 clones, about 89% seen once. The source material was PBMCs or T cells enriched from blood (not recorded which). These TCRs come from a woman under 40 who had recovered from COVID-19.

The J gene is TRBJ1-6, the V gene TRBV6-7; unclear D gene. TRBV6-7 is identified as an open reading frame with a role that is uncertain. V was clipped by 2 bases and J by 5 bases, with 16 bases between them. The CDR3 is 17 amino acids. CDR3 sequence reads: CASSYPGSSPHNSPLHF. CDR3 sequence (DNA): TGTGCCAGCAGTTACCCAGGATCCTCTCCCCATAATTCACCCCTCCACTTT.

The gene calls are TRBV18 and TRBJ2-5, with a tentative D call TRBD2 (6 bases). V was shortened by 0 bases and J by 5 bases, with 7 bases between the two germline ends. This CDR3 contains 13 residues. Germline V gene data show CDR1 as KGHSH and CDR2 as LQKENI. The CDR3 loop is CASSPPGRETQYF. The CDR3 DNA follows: TGTGCCAGCTCACCACCGGGGAGGGAGACCCAGTACTTC.

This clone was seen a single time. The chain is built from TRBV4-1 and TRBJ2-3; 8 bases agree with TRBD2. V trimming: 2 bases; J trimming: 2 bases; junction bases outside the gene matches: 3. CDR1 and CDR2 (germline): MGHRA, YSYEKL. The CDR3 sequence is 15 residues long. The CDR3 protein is CASSQTSGYTDTQYF. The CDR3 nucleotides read TGCGCCAGCAGCCAAACTAGCGGTTACACAGATACGCAGTATTTT.

The DNA for the CDR3 is TGTGCCAGCAGCCAAGATCTAGCGGGGAGTGGCAATCAGCCCCAGCATTTT. This translates into CASSQDLAGSGNQPQHF. This chain links TRBV3-1 (or the pseudogene TRBV3-2) with TRBJ1-5; D call uncertain. This CDR3 contains 17 residues. Trimming pared 0 bases from V and 2 bases from J, leaving 14 bases between. CDR1 is LGHDT, CDR2 YNNKEL, per germline (reference sequence).

The CDR3 coding sequence is TGTGCCAGCAGCTTGTCCGGGACTAGGAACGACGAGCAGTACTTC. It codes for CASSLSGTRNDEQYF. This sequence joins TRBV11-1 and TRBJ2-7, with TRBD2 matching over 8 bases. Unmatched junction bases numbered 9, after V lost 3 bases and J lost 5 bases. Germline loops: CDR1 SGHAT, CDR2 FQDESV (reference sequence). The CDR3 is made up of 15 amino acids.